The clone carrying this T cell receptor beta chain came up a few times. Its antigen is not identified. Germline V gene lookup returns CDR1 SQVTM and CDR2 ANQGSEA. V lost 6 bases, J lost 0 bases, and 15 bases lay in between. The CDR3 contains 14 residues. The sample belongs to a study of beta chain features in type 1 diabetes. Findings and caveats of the study: The naive, central memory and Treg TCRB repertoires showed an apparent similarity that was greater among patients than among healthy donors. TCRB CDR3 length was moderately but significantly reduced in all four CD4+ subsets of Type 1 diabetes patients.

Investigators reverse transcribed all isolated RNA, so they sequenced expressed TCRB transcripts. Repertoires were generated with immunoSEQ multiplex PCR, while TCRdb's copy carries only in-frame clones and drops some. The data show some 16,000 clones, 65% to 85% seen once. The source is a woman younger than 30 with type 1 diabetes. Sequencing input: stem cell memory CD4+ T cells from blood. The chain uses TRBV29-1 and TRBJ2-7, with a weak D call TRBD2 (5 bases). The CDR3 nucleotides read TGCAGCGTAGTTGGCGGGCGAAGCTCCTACGAGCAGTACTTC. It codes for CSVVGGRSSYEQYF.